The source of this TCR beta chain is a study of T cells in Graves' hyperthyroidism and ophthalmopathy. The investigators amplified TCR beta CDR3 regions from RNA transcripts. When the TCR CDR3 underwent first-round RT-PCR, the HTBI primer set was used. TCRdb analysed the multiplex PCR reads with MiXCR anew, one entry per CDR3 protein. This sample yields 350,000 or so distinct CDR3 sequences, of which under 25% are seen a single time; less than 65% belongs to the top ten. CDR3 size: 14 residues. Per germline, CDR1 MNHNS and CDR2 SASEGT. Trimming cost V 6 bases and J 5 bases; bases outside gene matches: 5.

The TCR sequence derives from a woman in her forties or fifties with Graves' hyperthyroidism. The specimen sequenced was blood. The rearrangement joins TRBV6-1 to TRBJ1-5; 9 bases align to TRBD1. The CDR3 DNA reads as TGTGCCAGCAGCCCGGGACAGGGCCATCAGCCCCAGCATTTT. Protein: CASSPGQGHQPQHF.